This T cell receptor beta chain comes out of a study of control samples from healthy donors and cancer patients. In germline, CDR1 is SGHRS, CDR2 YFSETQ. The CDR3 loop spans 13 amino acids. Trimming took 4 bases from V and 7 from J; bases not matched to a gene: 7. Libraries were prepared by immunoSEQ multiplex PCR; TCRdb keeps only in-frame clonotypes and omits some of them. Among 150,000 to 200,000 clones, around 92% were seen once, and the ten largest hold approximately 2%. This sequence was found in a woman aged 40 to 50 in good health. Source material: blood. This chain connects TRBV5-1 to TRBJ1-2, with 7 positions matching TRBD1. CDR3 DNA: TGCGCCAGCAGCACAACAGGGGAGGGTGGCTACACCTTC. Protein product: CASSTTGEGGYTF. Variable domain in full (rest from reference TRBV5-1 and TRBJ1-2): KAGVTQTPRYLIKTRGQQVTLSCSPISGHRSVSWYQQTPGQGLQFLFEYFSETQRNKGNFPGRFSGRQFSNSRSEMNVSTLELGDSALYLCASSTTGEGGYTFGSGTRLTVV.